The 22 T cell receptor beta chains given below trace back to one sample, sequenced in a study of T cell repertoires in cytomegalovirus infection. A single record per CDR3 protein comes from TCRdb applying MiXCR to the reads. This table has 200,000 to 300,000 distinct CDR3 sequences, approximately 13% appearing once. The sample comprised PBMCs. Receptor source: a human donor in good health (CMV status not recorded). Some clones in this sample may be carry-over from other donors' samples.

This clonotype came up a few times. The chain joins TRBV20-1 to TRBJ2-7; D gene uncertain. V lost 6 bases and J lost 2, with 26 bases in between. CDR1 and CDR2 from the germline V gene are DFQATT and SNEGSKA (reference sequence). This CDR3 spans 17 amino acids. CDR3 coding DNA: TGCAGTGCCCAACCCCCGGGCAGAGGCAGCCGGGCCTACGAGCAGTACTTC. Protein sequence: CSAQPPGRGSRAYEQYF.

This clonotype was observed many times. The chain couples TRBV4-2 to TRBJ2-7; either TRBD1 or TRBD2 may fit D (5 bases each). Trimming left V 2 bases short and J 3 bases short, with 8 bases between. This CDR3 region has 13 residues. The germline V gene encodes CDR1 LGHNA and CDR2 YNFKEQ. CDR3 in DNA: TGTGCCAGCAGCCAACGGGACGGCTACGAGCAGTACTTC. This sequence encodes CASSQRDGYEQYF.

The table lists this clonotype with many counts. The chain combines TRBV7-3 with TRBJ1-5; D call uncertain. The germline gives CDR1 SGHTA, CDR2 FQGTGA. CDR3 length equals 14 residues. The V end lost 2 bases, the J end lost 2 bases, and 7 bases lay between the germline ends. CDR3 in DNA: TGTGCCAGCAGCTTATTGGTATGCAATCAGCCCCAGCATTTT. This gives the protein CASSLLVCNQPQHF.

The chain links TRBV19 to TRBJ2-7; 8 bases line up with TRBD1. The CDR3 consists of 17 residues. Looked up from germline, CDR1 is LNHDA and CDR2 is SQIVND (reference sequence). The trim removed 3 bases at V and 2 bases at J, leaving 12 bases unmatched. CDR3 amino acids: CASSIVSTGAATYEQYF. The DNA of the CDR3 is TGTGCCAGTAGTATCGTATCGACAGGGGCTGCGACCTACGAGCAGTACTTC.

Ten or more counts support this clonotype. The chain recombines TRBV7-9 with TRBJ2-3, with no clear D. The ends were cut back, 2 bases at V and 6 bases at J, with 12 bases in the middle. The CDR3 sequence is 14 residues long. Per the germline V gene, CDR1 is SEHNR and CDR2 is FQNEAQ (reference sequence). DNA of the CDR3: TGTGCCAGCAGCTTACCCGCAGGACCTGATACGCAGTATTTT. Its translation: CASSLPAGPDTQYF. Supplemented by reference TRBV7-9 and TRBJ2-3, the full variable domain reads DTGVSQNPRHKITKRGQNVTFRCDPISEHNRLYWYRQTLGQGPEFLTYFQNEAQLEKSRLLSDRFSAERPKGSFSTLEIQRTEQGDSAMYLCASSLPAGPDTQYFGPGTRLTVL.

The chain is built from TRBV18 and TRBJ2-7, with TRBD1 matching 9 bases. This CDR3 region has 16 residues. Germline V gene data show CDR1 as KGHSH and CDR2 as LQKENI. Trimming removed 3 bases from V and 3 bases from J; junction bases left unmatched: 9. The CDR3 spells CASSPDGTGMNYEQYF. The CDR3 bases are TGTGCCAGCTCACCTGACGGGACAGGGATGAACTACGAGCAGTACTTC.

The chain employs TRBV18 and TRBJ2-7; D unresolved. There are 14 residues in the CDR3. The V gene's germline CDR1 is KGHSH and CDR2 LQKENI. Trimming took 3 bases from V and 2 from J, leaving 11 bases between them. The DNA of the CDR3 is TGTGCCAGCTCACCGGACGACTTAGCCTACGAGCAGTACTTC. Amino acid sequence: CASSPDDLAYEQYF.

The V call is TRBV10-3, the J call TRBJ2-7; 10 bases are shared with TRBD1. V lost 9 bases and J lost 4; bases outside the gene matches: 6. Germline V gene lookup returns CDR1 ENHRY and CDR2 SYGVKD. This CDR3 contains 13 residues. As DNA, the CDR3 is TGTGCCATGGGGACAGGGGTTTCGTACGAGCAGTACTTC. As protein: CAMGTGVSYEQYF.

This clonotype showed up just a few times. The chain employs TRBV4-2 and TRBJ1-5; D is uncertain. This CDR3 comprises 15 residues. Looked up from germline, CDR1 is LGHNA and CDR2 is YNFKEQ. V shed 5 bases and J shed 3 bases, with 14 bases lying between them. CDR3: CASSSNRGLNQPQHF. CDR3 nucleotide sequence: TGTGCCAGCAGCTCTAACAGAGGGCTCAATCAGCCCCAGCATTTT.

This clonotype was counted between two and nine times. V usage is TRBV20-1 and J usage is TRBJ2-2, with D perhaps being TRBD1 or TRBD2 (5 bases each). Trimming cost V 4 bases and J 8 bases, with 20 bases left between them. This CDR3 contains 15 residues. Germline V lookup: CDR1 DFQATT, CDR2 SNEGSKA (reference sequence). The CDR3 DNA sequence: TGCAGTGCTATGCACACCGGGACCGAAGAGGGGGAGCTGTTTTTT. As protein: CSAMHTGTEEGELFF.

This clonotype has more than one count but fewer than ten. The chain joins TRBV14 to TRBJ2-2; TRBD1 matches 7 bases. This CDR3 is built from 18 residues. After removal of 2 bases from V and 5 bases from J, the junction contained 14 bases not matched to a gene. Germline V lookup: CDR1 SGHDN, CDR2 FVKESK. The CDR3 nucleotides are TGTGCCAGCAGCCAATCGCGGGTGACAGGGAGTAATACCGGGGAGCTGTTTTTT. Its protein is CASSQSRVTGSNTGELFF.

In DNA form, the CDR3 reads TGCAGTGCTAGAGTGTCGGCAGCACAAGAGACCCAGTACTTC. Translated: CSARVSAAQETQYF. The rearrangement joins TRBV20-1 to TRBJ2-5; D unclear. The V gene's germline CDR1 is DFQATT and CDR2 SNEGSKA (reference sequence). Trimming stripped 1 base from V and 2 bases from J, with 11 bases between. This CDR3 region has 14 residues.

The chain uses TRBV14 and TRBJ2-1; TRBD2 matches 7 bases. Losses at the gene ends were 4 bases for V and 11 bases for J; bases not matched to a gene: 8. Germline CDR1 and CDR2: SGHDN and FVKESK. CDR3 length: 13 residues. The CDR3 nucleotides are TGTGCCAGCAGCCCAACCGGGACTATTAAGCAGTTCTTC. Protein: CASSPTGTIKQFF.

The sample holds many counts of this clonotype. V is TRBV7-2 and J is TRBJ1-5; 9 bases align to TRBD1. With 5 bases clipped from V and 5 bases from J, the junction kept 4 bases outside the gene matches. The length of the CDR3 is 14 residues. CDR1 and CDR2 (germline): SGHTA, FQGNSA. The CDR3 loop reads CASSPGQGYQPQHF. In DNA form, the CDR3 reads TGTGCCAGCAGCCCGGGACAGGGTTATCAGCCCCAGCATTTT.

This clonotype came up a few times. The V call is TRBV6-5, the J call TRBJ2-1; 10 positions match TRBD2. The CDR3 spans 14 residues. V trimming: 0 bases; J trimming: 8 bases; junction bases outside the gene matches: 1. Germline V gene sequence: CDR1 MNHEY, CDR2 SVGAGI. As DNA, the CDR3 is TGTGCCAGCAGTTACTCGACTAGCGGGCATGAGCAGTTCTTC. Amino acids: CASSYSTSGHEQFF.

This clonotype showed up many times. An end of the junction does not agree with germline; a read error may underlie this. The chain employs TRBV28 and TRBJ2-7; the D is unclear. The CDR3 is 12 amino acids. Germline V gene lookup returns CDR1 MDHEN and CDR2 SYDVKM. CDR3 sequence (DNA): TGTGCCGCAGGTAGTTCCCTACGACGACTTAACTTC. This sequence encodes CAAGSSLRRLNF.

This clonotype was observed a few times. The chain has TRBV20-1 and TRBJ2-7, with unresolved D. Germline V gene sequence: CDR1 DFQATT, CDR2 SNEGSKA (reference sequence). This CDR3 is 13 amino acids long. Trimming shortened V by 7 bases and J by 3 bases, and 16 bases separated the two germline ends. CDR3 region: CSVTAPAHYEQYF. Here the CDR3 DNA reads TGCAGTGTCACAGCCCCGGCCCACTACGAGCAGTACTTC.

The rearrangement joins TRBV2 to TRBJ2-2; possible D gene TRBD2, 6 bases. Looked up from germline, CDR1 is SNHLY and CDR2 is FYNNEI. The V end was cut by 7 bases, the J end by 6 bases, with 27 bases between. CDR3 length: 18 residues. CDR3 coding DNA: TGTGCCAGCACGGGAGCCAGGGCCTTGAATCGGTCGCCCGGGGAGCTGTTTTTT. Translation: CASTGARALNRSPGELFF.

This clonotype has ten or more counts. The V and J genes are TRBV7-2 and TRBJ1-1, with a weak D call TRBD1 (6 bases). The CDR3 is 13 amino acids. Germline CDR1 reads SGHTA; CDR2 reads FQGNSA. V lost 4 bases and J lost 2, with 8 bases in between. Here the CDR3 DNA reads TGTGCCAGCAGCTACAGGGTAAACACTGAAGCTTTCTTT. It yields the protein CASSYRVNTEAFF.

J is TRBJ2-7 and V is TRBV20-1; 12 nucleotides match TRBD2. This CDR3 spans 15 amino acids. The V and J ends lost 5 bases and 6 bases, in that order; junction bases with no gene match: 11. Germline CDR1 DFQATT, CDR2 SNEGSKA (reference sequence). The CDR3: CSARRLAGDLGEQYF. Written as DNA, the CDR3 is TGCAGTGCTCGTCGACTAGCGGGAGATCTCGGCGAGCAGTACTTC.

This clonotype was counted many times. DNA of the CDR3: TGTGCCAGCAGTCTTACAGGGGTGGCTTCACCCCTCCACTTT. Its protein product is CASSLTGVASPLHF. The chain has TRBV2 and TRBJ1-6; 7 nucleotides match TRBD1. With 5 bases clipped from V and 9 bases from J, the junction kept 7 bases outside the gene matches. The germline V gene encodes CDR1 SNHLY and CDR2 FYNNEI. This CDR3 spans 14 amino acids.

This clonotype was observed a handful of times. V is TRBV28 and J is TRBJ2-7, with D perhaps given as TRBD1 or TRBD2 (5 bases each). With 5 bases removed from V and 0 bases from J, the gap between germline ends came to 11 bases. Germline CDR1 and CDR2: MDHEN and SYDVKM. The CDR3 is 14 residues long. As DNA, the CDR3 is TGTGCCAGCAGTAAACCGGGACCCTCCTACGAGCAGTACTTC. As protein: CASSKPGPSYEQYF.